These 26 T cell receptor beta chains were sequenced from one sample in a study of T-cell memory formation after mild COVID-19. TCRdb ran MiXCR on the 5' RACE reads and lists one entry per CDR3 protein. Of 300,000 to 350,000 distinct CDR3 sequences listed, over 11% were seen once; the top ten hold 21%. The sample comprised PBMCs or a T cell subset sorted from them (not recorded which). These receptors were taken from a man in his late teens or twenties who had mild COVID-19 (a few samples of this study predate the infection). Cell type and time point are not known.

The table lists this clonotype with many counts. The chain combines TRBV5-1 with TRBJ2-3, with TRBD2 identical over 8 bases. The V and J ends lost 1 base and 3 bases, in that order; junction bases with no gene match: 4. Germline V gene data show CDR1 as SGHRS and CDR2 as YFSETQ. The CDR3 is made up of 15 amino acids. The CDR3 sequence: CASSLSGGGTDTQYF. The CDR3, as DNA: TGCGCCAGCAGCTTGTCCGGGGGGGGGACAGATACGCAGTATTTT.

CDR3 sequence: CASSYPRDRGEQYF. Written as DNA, the CDR3 is TGTGCCAGCAGTTACCCCCGGGACAGGGGGGAGCAGTACTTC. The chain has TRBV6-2 or TRBV6-3 and TRBJ2-7, with 11 bases identical to TRBD1. The CDR3 loop spans 14 amino acids. The germline CDR1 and CDR2 sequences are MNHEY and SVGEGT. With 2 bases clipped from V and 7 bases from J, the junction kept 4 bases outside the gene matches.

This clonotype has a handful of counts. V and J are TRBV3-1 and TRBJ2-3; D perhaps matches TRBD2 (5 bases). Germline CDR1 is LGHDT and CDR2 is YNNKEL (reference sequence). V was cut by 1 base and J by 0 bases, with 8 bases left in between. The CDR3 loop spans 15 amino acids. The CDR3 loop reads CASSQASGSTDTQYF. DNA for the CDR3: TGTGCCAGCAGCCAAGCCAGCGGTAGCACAGATACGCAGTATTTT.

This clonotype was detected a few times. The V call is TRBV19, the J call TRBJ1-2, with D maybe TRBD1 (5 bases). The CDR3 runs 13 residues. V was shortened by 2 bases and J by 8 bases, with 12 bases between the two germline ends. The germline V gene has CDR1 LNHDA and CDR2 SQIVND (reference sequence). The CDR3 loop reads CASSIFKGQGYTF. CDR3 nucleotide sequence: TGTGCCAGTAGTATATTCAAGGGGCAGGGCTACACCTTC.

There are a few counts of this clonotype. This chain joins TRBV6-5 and TRBJ1-6; D unresolved. The germline V gene has CDR1 MNHEY and CDR2 SVGAGI. This CDR3 contains 16 residues. V lost 6 bases and J lost 6, with 18 bases in between. CDR3 sequence (DNA): TGTGCCAGCAGGACTACGACCTCCCGCGGTAATTCACCCCTCCACTTT. The encoded protein is CASRTTTSRGNSPLHF.

This chain joins TRBV24-1 and TRBJ2-3, with 15 bases fitting TRBD2. V was pared by 4 bases and J by 5 bases, with 6 bases of the junction left unmatched. Germline CDR1 is KGHDR and CDR2 is SFDVKD. The length of the CDR3 is 17 residues. The chain's CDR3 is CATSEGLAGGLGDTQYF. In DNA form, the CDR3 reads TGTGCCACCAGTGAGGGACTAGCGGGGGGCCTCGGAGATACGCAGTATTTT.

This sequence joins TRBV7-8 and TRBJ2-5; D possibly uses TRBD1 or TRBD2 (6 bases each). This CDR3 spans 15 amino acids. Trimming took 3 bases from V and 1 from J, leaving 12 bases between them. Germline V lookup: CDR1 SGHVS, CDR2 FQNEAQ. CDR3 sequence: CASSLAKGGQETQYF. The CDR3 DNA sequence: TGTGCCAGCAGCTTGGCAAAGGGGGGCCAAGAGACCCAGTACTTC.

This clonotype came up once. The chain uses TRBV20-1 and TRBJ2-6; D remains ambiguous. Per the germline V gene, CDR1 is DFQATT and CDR2 is SNEGSKA (reference sequence). Trimming pared 0 bases from V and 0 bases from J, leaving 6 bases between. The CDR3 runs to 15 residues. The CDR3 spells CSARDANSGANVLTF. The CDR3 DNA reads TGCAGTGCTAGAGATGCAAACTCTGGGGCCAACGTCCTGACTTTC.

This clonotype has just a few counts. This chain links TRBV24-1 with TRBJ2-3; D ambiguous. Germline V CDR1 and CDR2: KGHDR, SFDVKD. Trimming took off 9 bases at V and 3 bases at J, with 9 bases between the two ends. The CDR3 contains 12 residues. Here the CDR3 DNA reads TGTGCCACCCGGGCGGAGACAGATACGCAGTATTTT. This codes for CATRAETDTQYF.

This clonotype came up a few times. The V gene is TRBV6-2 or TRBV6-3, the J gene TRBJ1-5, with TRBD1 matching 7 bases. Germline V gene data show CDR1 as MNHEY and CDR2 as SVGEGT. V lost 5 bases, J lost 1 base, and 5 bases stayed unmatched. This CDR3 is 15 amino acids long. CDR3 in DNA: TGTGCCAGCAGTCCGACAGGGATCAGCAATCAGCCCCAGCATTTT. Its translation: CASSPTGISNQPQHF.

The rearrangement uses TRBV6-2 or TRBV6-3 and TRBJ2-3; D may be TRBD1 (6 bases). Between the trimmed V and J ends, which lost 0 bases and 0 bases, there was a span of 13 bases. The CDR3 loop spans 17 amino acids. Per germline, CDR1 MNHEY and CDR2 SVGEGT. CDR3 sequence reads: CASSYSYWGHSTDTQYF. The DNA of the CDR3 is TGTGCCAGCAGTTACTCATATTGGGGACACAGCACAGATACGCAGTATTTT.

This clonotype has just a few counts. The V and J genes are TRBV5-1 and TRBJ2-4, with 8 bases fitting TRBD2. This CDR3 spans 15 amino acids. Germline lookup yields CDR1 SGHRS and CDR2 YFSETQ. V dropped 1 base and J dropped 7; count of bases not matched to a gene: 7. In DNA form, the CDR3 reads TGCGCCAGCAGCTTGAGCGGGGGCTCTGGGAACATTCAGTACTTC. It is translated as CASSLSGGSGNIQYF.

This clonotype occurred once. This chain connects TRBV7-9 to TRBJ1-1, with a possible D match to TRBD1 (5 bases). There are 12 residues in the CDR3. CDR1 SEHNR and CDR2 FQNEAQ come from the germline V gene (reference sequence). V was shortened by 2 bases and J by 6 bases, with 7 bases between the two germline ends. The chain's CDR3 is CASSLPGPEAFF. Written as DNA, the CDR3 is TGTGCCAGCAGCTTACCAGGGCCTGAAGCTTTCTTT. Drawing the rest from reference TRBV7-9 and TRBJ1-1, the complete variable domain is DTGVSQNPRHKITKRGQNVTFRCDPISEHNRLYWYRQTLGQGPEFLTYFQNEAQLEKSRLLSDRFSAERPKGSFSTLEIQRTEQGDSAMYLCASSLPGPEAFFGQGTRLTVV.

The V call is TRBV5-1, the J call TRBJ2-5, with TRBD2 identical over 7 bases. V shed 0 bases, J shed 5 bases, and the junction held 7 bases outside the gene matches. The CDR3 consists of 15 residues. Germline CDR1 and CDR2: SGHRS and YFSETQ. The CDR3 spells CASSLGSRGGETQYF. CDR3 nucleotides: TGCGCCAGCAGCTTGGGATCAAGGGGAGGGGAGACCCAGTACTTC.

This chain uses TRBV7-2 with TRBJ2-5; the D gene is possibly TRBD2 (5 bases). The CDR3 is made up of 12 amino acids. Per the germline V gene, CDR1 is SGHTA and CDR2 is FQGNSA. V dropped 5 bases and J dropped 10 bases, with 14 bases sitting between them. The DNA for the CDR3 is TGTGCCAGCAGCCCAAAACTAGACTACCAGTACTTC. It codes for CASSPKLDYQYF. Full variable domain (outside the CDR3, taken from reference TRBV7-2 and TRBJ2-5): GAGVSQSPSNKVTEKGKDVELRCDPISGHTALYWYRQSLGQGLEFLIYFQGNSAPDKSGLPSDRFSAERTGGSVSTLTIQRTQQEDSAVYLCASSPKLDYQYFGPGTRLLVL.

The sample holds a few counts of this clonotype. This sequence joins TRBV19 and TRBJ2-1, with D uncertain. Trimming removed 3 bases from V and 11 bases from J, with 8 bases in between. Germline V gene lookup returns CDR1 LNHDA and CDR2 SQIVND (reference sequence). The CDR3 spans 11 residues. CDR3 sequence (DNA): TGTGCCAGTAGTATCGGCGAGAAGCAGTTCTTC. It translates to CASSIGEKQFF.

V and J are TRBV6-2 or TRBV6-3 and TRBJ2-3; 8 nucleotides agree with TRBD1. The ends lost 6 bases at V and 3 bases at J; junction bases unmatched: 8. The CDR3 runs to 15 residues. Germline-derived CDR1 and CDR2 are MNHEY and SVGEGT. The CDR3 protein is CASSSGQGATDTQYF. The CDR3 DNA is TGTGCCAGCAGCTCCGGGCAGGGGGCAACAGATACGCAGTATTTT.

This clonotype occurred a few times. The rearrangement links TRBV7-2 to TRBJ2-1; perhaps D is TRBD1 or TRBD2 (5 bases each). The CDR3 consists of 13 residues. The V and J ends lost 8 bases and 6 bases respectively, with 14 bases between them. Germline lookup yields CDR1 SGHTA and CDR2 FQGNSA. The CDR3 reads CASALGDGNEQFF. In DNA form, the CDR3 reads TGTGCCAGCGCCCTGGGGGATGGCAATGAGCAGTTCTTC.

This CDR3 is CATSASWGGAGTDTQYF. DNA of the CDR3: TGTGCCACCAGTGCCTCCTGGGGGGGGGCGGGTACAGATACGCAGTATTTT. The rearrangement joins TRBV24-1 to TRBJ2-3; D may be TRBD2 (7 bases). Per the germline V gene, CDR1 is KGHDR and CDR2 is SFDVKD. The CDR3 spans 17 residues. Trimming removed 5 bases from V and 3 bases from J, with 20 bases in between.

This clonotype came up a few times. The rearrangement joins TRBV12-3 or TRBV12-4 to TRBJ2-7; D is undetermined. Trimming left V 7 bases short and J 3 bases short, with 4 bases between. CDR3 length equals 10 residues. The CDR3, as DNA: TGTGCCAGCATCCTCTACGAGCAGTACTTC. This sequence encodes CASILYEQYF.

This clonotype came up a few times. The rearrangement uses TRBV20-1 and TRBJ2-2, with unresolved D. From germline, CDR1 is DFQATT and CDR2 SNEGSKA (reference sequence). CDR3 length: 11 amino acids. The V and J ends lost 3 bases and 8 bases respectively, with 7 bases between them. The CDR3 here is CSASGQGELFF. The CDR3, as DNA: TGCAGTGCTAGCGGGCAGGGGGAGCTGTTTTTT.

This clonotype was observed a few times. The CDR3 loop is CASTSEGYEQYF. CDR3 bases: TGTGCCAGCACCAGCGAGGGCTACGAGCAGTACTTC. The V call is TRBV27, the J call TRBJ2-7, with D maybe TRBD2 (5 bases). CDR3 length: 12 amino acids. Per germline, CDR1 MNHEY and CDR2 SMNVEV (reference sequence). The V and J ends lost 7 bases and 3 bases respectively, with 10 bases between them.

This clonotype was picked up a small number of times. V usage is TRBV4-1 and J usage is TRBJ2-5; D is unresolved. CDR1 and CDR2 (germline): MGHRA, YSYEKL. V shed 3 bases and J shed 2 bases, with 7 bases lying between them. This CDR3 is 13 amino acids long. The CDR3 region has the DNA TGCGCCAGCAGCCACAATACTCAAGAGACCCAGTACTTC. It encodes CASSHNTQETQYF.

In its sample, this clonotype was seen a few times. This chain links TRBV7-3 with TRBJ2-5; weak D call: TRBD1 (5 bases). This CDR3 has 13 amino acids. Trimming took 4 bases from V and 7 from J, leaving 13 bases between them. Looked up from germline, CDR1 is SGHTA and CDR2 is FQGTGA. The CDR3 bases are TGTGCCAGCAGCTCAGGGCTCACCGGGACCCAGTACTTC. It specifies CASSSGLTGTQYF.

This clonotype has a handful of counts. The chain combines TRBV11-1 with TRBJ2-6, with D possibly being TRBD2 (5 bases). CDR1 and CDR2 (germline): SGHAT, FQDESV (reference sequence). The CDR3 totals 14 residues. V lost 9 bases and J 3 bases, leaving 12 bases between the germline ends. For the CDR3, the DNA is TGTGCCAGGAAAGCCGGGGATGGGGCCAACGTCCTGACTTTC. Its translation: CARKAGDGANVLTF.

The gene calls are TRBV7-8 and TRBJ2-6; unclear D gene. This CDR3 is built from 14 residues. V was shortened by 5 bases and J by 2 bases, with 7 bases between the two germline ends. Looked up from germline, CDR1 is SGHVS and CDR2 is FQNEAQ. CDR3 coding DNA: TGTGCCAGCAGCCAGGATACTGGGGCCAACGTCCTGACTTTC. Translated, it gives CASSQDTGANVLTF.